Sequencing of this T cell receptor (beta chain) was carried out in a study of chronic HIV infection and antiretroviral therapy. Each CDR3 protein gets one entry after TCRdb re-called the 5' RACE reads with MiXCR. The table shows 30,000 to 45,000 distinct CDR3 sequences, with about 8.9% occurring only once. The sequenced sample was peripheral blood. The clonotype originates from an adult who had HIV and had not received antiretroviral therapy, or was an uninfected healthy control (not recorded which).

DNA of the CDR3: TGTGCCAGCAGCCCGACAGAATACAATGAGCAGTTCTTC. Amino acids: CASSPTEYNEQFF. The V gene is TRBV28, the J gene TRBJ2-1; D perhaps matches TRBD1 (5 bases). V was shortened by 6 bases and J by 4 bases, with 10 bases between the two germline ends. Per germline, CDR1 MDHEN and CDR2 SYDVKM. This CDR3 has 13 residues. The variable domain in full, completed from reference TRBV28 and TRBJ2-1, reads DVKVTQSSRYLVKRTGEKVFLECVQDMDHENMFWYRQDPGLGLRLIYFSYDVKMKEKGDIPEGYSVSREKKERFSLILESASTNQTSMYLCASSPTEYNEQFFGPGTRLTVL.